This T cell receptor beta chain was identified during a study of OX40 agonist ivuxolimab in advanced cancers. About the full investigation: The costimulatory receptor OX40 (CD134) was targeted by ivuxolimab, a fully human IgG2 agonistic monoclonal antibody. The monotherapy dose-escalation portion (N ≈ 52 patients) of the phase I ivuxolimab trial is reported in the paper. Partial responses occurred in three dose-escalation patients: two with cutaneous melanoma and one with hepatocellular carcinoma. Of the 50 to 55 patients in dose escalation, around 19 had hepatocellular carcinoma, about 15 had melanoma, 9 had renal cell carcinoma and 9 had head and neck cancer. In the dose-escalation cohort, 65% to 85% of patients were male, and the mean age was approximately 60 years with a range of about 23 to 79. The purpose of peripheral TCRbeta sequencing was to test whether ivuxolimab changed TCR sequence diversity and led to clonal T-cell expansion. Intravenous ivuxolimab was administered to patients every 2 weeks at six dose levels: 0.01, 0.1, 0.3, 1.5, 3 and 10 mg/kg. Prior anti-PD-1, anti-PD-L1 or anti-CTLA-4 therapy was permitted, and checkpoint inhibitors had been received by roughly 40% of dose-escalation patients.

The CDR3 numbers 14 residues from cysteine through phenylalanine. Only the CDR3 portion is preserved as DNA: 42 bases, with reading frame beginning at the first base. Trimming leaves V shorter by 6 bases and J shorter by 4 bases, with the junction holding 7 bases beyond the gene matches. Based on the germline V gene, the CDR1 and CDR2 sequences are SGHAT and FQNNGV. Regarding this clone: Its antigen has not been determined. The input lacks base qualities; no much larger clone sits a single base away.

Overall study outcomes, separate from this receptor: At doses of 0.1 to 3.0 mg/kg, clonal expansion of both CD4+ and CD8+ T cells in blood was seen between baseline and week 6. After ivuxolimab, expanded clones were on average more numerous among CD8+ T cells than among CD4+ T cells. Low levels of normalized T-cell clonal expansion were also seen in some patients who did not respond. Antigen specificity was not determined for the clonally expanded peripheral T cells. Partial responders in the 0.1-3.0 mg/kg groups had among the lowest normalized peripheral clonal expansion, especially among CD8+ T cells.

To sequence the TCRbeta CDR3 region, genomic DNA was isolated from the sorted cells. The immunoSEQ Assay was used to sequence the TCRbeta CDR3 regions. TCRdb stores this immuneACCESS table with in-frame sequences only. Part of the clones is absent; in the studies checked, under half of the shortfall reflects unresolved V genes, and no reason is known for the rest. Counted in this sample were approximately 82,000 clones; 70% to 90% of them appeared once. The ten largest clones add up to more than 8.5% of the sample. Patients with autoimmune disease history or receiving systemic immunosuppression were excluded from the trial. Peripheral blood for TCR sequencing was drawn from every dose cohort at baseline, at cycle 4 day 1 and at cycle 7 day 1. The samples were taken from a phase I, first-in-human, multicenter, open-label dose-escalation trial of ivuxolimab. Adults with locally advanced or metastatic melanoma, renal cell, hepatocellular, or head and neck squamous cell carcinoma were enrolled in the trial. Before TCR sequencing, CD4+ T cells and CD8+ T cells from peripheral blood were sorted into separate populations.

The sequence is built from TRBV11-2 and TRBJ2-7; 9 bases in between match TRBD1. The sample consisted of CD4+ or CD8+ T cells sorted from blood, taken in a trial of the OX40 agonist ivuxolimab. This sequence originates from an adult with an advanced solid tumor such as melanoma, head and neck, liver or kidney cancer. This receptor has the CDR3 CASRLTGGGYEQYF. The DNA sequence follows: TGTGCCAGCAGATTGACAGGGGGTGGTTACGAGCAGTACTTC.